The source of this TCR beta chain is a study of blood T cells in healthy people across ages. General study findings and limits: A greater number of naive CD4+ cells and higher diversity distinguished long-lived donors from aged donors.

A note on this clonotype: Its matching antigen is unknown.

The CDR3 is 17 residues long. From germline, CDR1 is MDHEN and CDR2 SYDVKM. A sample-barcoded 5' primer and a J-beta primer mix were used in a second PCR of about 7 to 12 cycles. Every sample returned 2.5 million or more CDR3-containing paired-end reads. TCRdb redid the calling of the 5' RACE reads with MiXCR, one entry per CDR3 protein. The sample carries 1.5 million to 2 million distinct CDR3 sequences, around 48% recorded once. The chain combines TRBV28 with TRBJ2-7; a weak D match, TRBD2 (5 bases). The end of the DNA aligns better with TRBJ2-5, so the J call may be wrong. The sequence was collected from a woman in her thirties or forties in good health. What was sequenced was blood. The CDR3 loop is CASSLRTGASGIETQYF. CDR3 nucleotide sequence: TGTGCCAGCAGCCTGCGGACTGGCGCGAGTGGGATAGAGACCCAGTACTTC.